The 30 T cell receptor beta chains reported below all come from one sample, sequenced in a study of blood T cell repertoires in COVID-19. Assay used: immunoSEQ multiplex PCR; TCRdb lists only in-frame clones, some missing. The repertoire holds 400,000 or so clones, with approximately 92% as singletons. Sequences were obtained from PBMCs or T cells enriched from blood (not recorded which). The receptors stem from a man younger than 45 who had recovered from COVID-19.

The chain joins TRBV10-2 to TRBJ2-3; 9 nucleotides agree with TRBD2. The CDR3 contains 15 residues. With 7 bases clipped from V and 5 bases from J, the junction kept 10 bases outside the gene matches. Germline CDR1 WSHSY, CDR2 SAAADI. The CDR3 protein is CASISGAGGVDTQYF. The CDR3 nucleotides read TGCGCCAGCATCTCCGGAGCGGGAGGAGTAGATACGCAGTATTTT.

The V gene is TRBV19, the J gene TRBJ1-5; possible D gene TRBD1, 6 bases. Trimming took off 1 base at V and 5 bases at J, with 9 bases between the two ends. The germline V gene has CDR1 LNHDA and CDR2 SQIVND (reference sequence). The CDR3 covers 14 residues. CDR3 sequence (DNA): TGTGCCAGTAGTATAGGGGCAGGGGATCAGCCCCAGCATTTT. Translating it yields CASSIGAGDQPQHF.

This chain uses TRBV2 with TRBJ2-2, with D possibly being TRBD1 (5 bases). Germline V gene lookup returns CDR1 SNHLY and CDR2 FYNNEI. V shed 3 bases and J shed 3 bases, with 11 bases lying between them. This CDR3 is 15 amino acids long. As DNA, the CDR3 is TGTGCCAGCAGTGAGGTCCCGACAGACACCGGGGAGCTGTTTTTT. This gives the protein CASSEVPTDTGELFF.

The CDR3 reads CASSLILAGVQQFF. CDR3 in DNA: TGTGCCAGCAGCTTGATACTAGCGGGAGTCCAGCAGTTCTTC. V is TRBV5-5 and J is TRBJ2-1; 11 nucleotides align to TRBD2. From germline, CDR1 is SGHKS and CDR2 YYEKEE (reference sequence). Trimming cost V 1 base and J 11 bases; bases outside gene matches: 5. There are 14 residues in the CDR3. The whole variable domain, remainder taken from reference TRBV5-5 and TRBJ2-1, is DAGVTQSPTHLIKTRGQQVTLRCSPISGHKSVSWYQQVLGQGPQFIFQYYEKEERGRGNFPDRFSARQFPNYSSELNVNALLLGDSALYLCASSLILAGVQQFFGPGTRLTVL.

The V and J genes are TRBV11-3 and TRBJ2-1; TRBD2 agrees at 14 bases. V lost 5 bases, J lost 9 bases, and 9 bases stayed unmatched. The germline gives CDR1 SGHNT, CDR2 YENEEA. The CDR3 spans 16 residues. The CDR3: CASSPRLAGGPGEQFF. CDR3 bases: TGTGCCAGCAGCCCTCGACTAGCGGGAGGGCCGGGTGAGCAGTTCTTC.

V gene TRBV11-2 combines with J gene TRBJ1-6; D unclear. CDR3 length equals 12 residues. V was clipped by 1 base and J by 11 bases, with 6 bases between them. In germline, CDR1 is SGHAT, CDR2 FQNNGV. The DNA of the CDR3 is TGTGCCAGCAGCTTAGGCGGTACACCCCTCCACTTT. Translation: CASSLGGTPLHF.

The rearrangement uses TRBV6-5 and TRBJ1-1, with D possibly matching TRBD1 (6 bases). The CDR3 extends over 14 amino acids. The germline V gene encodes CDR1 MNHEY and CDR2 SVGAGI. Deletions cut 7 bases from V and 8 bases from J, with 20 bases between. In DNA, the CDR3 is TGTGCCAGCACACCGGGGCAGGGGCTGTCCGAAGCTTTCTTT. It encodes CASTPGQGLSEAFF.

This clone was picked up a small number of times. The gene calls are TRBV5-1 and TRBJ2-7, with TRBD1 matching 12 bases. The CDR3 spans 18 residues. After removal of 2 bases from V and 0 bases from J, the junction contained 9 bases not matched to a gene. CDR1 SGHRS and CDR2 YFSETQ come from the germline V gene. CDR3 residues: CASSFPGQGALHSYEQYF. In DNA, the CDR3 is TGCGCCAGCAGCTTTCCGGGACAGGGGGCCCTTCACTCCTACGAGCAGTACTTC.

The chain couples TRBV5-1 to TRBJ2-7; D call uncertain. V dropped 0 bases and J dropped 3 bases, with 13 bases sitting between them. The CDR3 is 15 amino acids. Germline-derived CDR1 and CDR2 are SGHRS and YFSETQ. The CDR3 DNA follows: TGCGCCAGCAGCTTGGATGAGTCGCCGAACTACGAGCAGTACTTC. Encoded protein: CASSLDESPNYEQYF.

This clone was seen once. The CDR3 nucleotides read TGTGCCAGCAGTGATAAACTAGCGGGAGGGGGTGAGCAGTTCTTC. Encoded protein: CASSDKLAGGGEQFF. The chain carries TRBV2 and TRBJ2-1; 13 positions match TRBD2. V lost 3 bases to trimming and J lost 9 bases; unmatched junction nucleotides: 5. From germline, CDR1 is SNHLY and CDR2 FYNNEI. The CDR3 loop spans 15 amino acids.

DNA for the CDR3: TGTGCCTGGAGTACCCTCTTCGAGGGAGACACTGAAGCTTTCTTT. The encoded protein is CAWSTLFEGDTEAFF. The genes are TRBV30 and TRBJ1-1; D is unclear. Trimming cost V 2 bases and J 3 bases, with 16 bases left between them. The CDR3 is 15 residues long. The germline V gene encodes CDR1 GTSNPN and CDR2 SVGIG (reference sequence).

The chain is built from TRBV30 and TRBJ1-1; 7 positions match TRBD1. Germline trimming cut 0 bases from V and 5 bases from J; bases unmatched to any gene: 6. Per the germline V gene, CDR1 is GTSNPN and CDR2 is SVGIG (reference sequence). The CDR3 contains 14 residues. The chain's CDR3 is CAWSVHRGRTEAFF. For the CDR3, the DNA is TGTGCCTGGAGTGTACACAGGGGAAGAACTGAAGCTTTCTTT.

The chain links TRBV27 to TRBJ2-7; 9 bases align to TRBD1. CDR1 MNHEY and CDR2 SMNVEV come from the germline V gene (reference sequence). The V gene end was trimmed by 0 bases and the J gene end by 4 bases; junction bases not matched to a gene: 4. This CDR3 is built from 15 residues. Here the CDR3 reads CASSLSRGQGYEQYF. DNA for the CDR3: TGTGCCAGCAGTTTATCTCGGGGACAGGGATACGAGCAGTACTTC.

The chain combines TRBV6-5 with TRBJ1-6; D unclear. V shed 4 bases and J shed 5 bases, with 12 bases lying between them. The CDR3 spans 15 residues. Germline CDR1 reads MNHEY; CDR2 reads SVGAGI. In DNA form, the CDR3 reads TGTGCCAGCAGTTCCTTGGAGTCAGATAATTCACCCCTCCACTTT. Translated: CASSSLESDNSPLHF.

Only one count was recorded for this clone. The CDR3 DNA reads as TGTGCCAGCAGCCATGAGGGCGCGACCTACGAGCAGTACTTC. Protein product: CASSHEGATYEQYF. The chain carries TRBV3-1 (or the pseudogene TRBV3-2) and TRBJ2-7; a weak D match, TRBD2 (5 bases). CDR3 length: 14 amino acids. Germline values: CDR1 LGHDT, CDR2 YNNKEL (reference sequence). The ends were cut back, 3 bases at V and 2 bases at J, with 11 bases in the middle.

This clone has a single count. The chain combines TRBV19 with TRBJ2-5, with D uncertain. Germline V gives CDR1 LNHDA, CDR2 SQIVND (reference sequence). V was clipped by 3 bases and J by 1 base, with 12 bases between them. This CDR3 comprises 15 residues. This chain's CDR3 is CASSISSSVQETQYF. CDR3 in DNA: TGTGCCAGTAGTATTTCTTCGTCAGTCCAAGAGACCCAGTACTTC. Variable domain in full (rest from reference TRBV19 and TRBJ2-5): DGGITQSPKYLFRKEGQNVTLSCEQNLNHDAMYWYRQDPGQGLRLIYYSQIVNDFQKGDIAEGYSVSREKKESFPLTVTSAQKNPTAFYLCASSISSSVQETQYFGPGTRLLVL.

V usage is TRBV11-2 and J usage is TRBJ2-5; TRBD1 agrees at 7 bases. The V gene end was trimmed by 5 bases and the J gene end by 2 bases; junction bases not matched to a gene: 8. CDR1 and CDR2 from the germline V gene are SGHAT and FQNNGV. The CDR3 is 15 amino acids. CDR3 in amino acids: CASSASPGQQETQYF. CDR3 bases: TGTGCCAGCAGCGCCTCACCGGGACAGCAAGAGACCCAGTACTTC.

The genes are TRBV3-1 (or the pseudogene TRBV3-2) and TRBJ1-1, with 11 bases matching TRBD1. The CDR3 contains 14 residues. Germline V gene sequence: CDR1 LGHDT, CDR2 YNNKEL (reference sequence). J was trimmed by 6 bases and V by 4 bases; bases with no gene match: 4. CDR3 loop: CASSRDRGSAEAFF. The CDR3 DNA follows: TGTGCCAGCAGCCGGGACAGGGGGTCCGCTGAAGCTTTCTTT.

The chain uses TRBV6-5 and TRBJ1-4, with TRBD1 matching over 11 bases. The CDR3 contains 15 residues. Germline CDR1 and CDR2: MNHEY and SVGAGI. V was pared by 1 base and J by 12 bases, with 7 bases of the junction left unmatched. This CDR3 is CASSYWTGGEMELFF. The CDR3 DNA reads TGTGCCAGCAGTTACTGGACAGGGGGCGAGATGGAACTGTTTTTT.

This clone was seen once. This chain uses TRBV6-1 with TRBJ2-4; 9 positions match TRBD1. The CDR3 length is 19 residues. Germline V gene data show CDR1 as MNHNS and CDR2 as SASEGT. J gave up 2 bases and V 2 bases, and 13 bases lay outside the gene matches. The CDR3: CASSEQGGGQGVTKNIQYF. CDR3 DNA sequence: TGTGCCAGCAGTGAACAAGGGGGGGGACAGGGTGTAACCAAAAACATTCAGTACTTC.

V gene TRBV5-6 combines with J gene TRBJ2-2; the match to TRBD1 covers 7 bases. This CDR3 contains 16 residues. After removal of 0 bases from V and 5 bases from J, the junction contained 7 bases not matched to a gene. CDR1 and CDR2 from the germline V gene are SGHDT and YYEEEE. CDR3 DNA: TGTGCCAGCAGCTTGGTCCCGACAGGGCTAACCGGGGAGCTGTTTTTT. It is translated as CASSLVPTGLTGELFF.

The V gene is TRBV5-4, the J gene TRBJ2-7, with TRBD1 matching 9 bases. Germline V lookup: CDR1 SGHNT, CDR2 YYREEE (reference sequence). With 4 bases clipped from V and 7 bases from J, the junction kept 12 bases outside the gene matches. The CDR3 loop spans 15 amino acids. CDR3 amino acids: CASSDRTGALLEQYF. For the CDR3, the DNA is TGTGCCAGCAGCGATCGGACAGGGGCCCTACTGGAGCAGTACTTC.

J is TRBJ1-5 and V is TRBV28, with TRBD1 as a possible D gene (5 bases). The CDR3 loop spans 14 amino acids. Trimming left V 1 base short and J 9 bases short, with 13 bases between. Looked up from germline, CDR1 is MDHEN and CDR2 is SYDVKM. For the CDR3, the DNA is TGTGCCAGCAGTTTATTGCAGGGCCCGGGGCCCCAGCATTTT. Translated: CASSLLQGPGPQHF. The complete variable domain, with remaining parts taken from reference TRBV28 and TRBJ1-5, reads DVKVTQSSRYLVKRTGEKVFLECVQDMDHENMFWYRQDPGLGLRLIYFSYDVKMKEKGDIPEGYSVSREKKERFSLILESASTNQTSMYLCASSLLQGPGPQHFGDGTRLSIL.

This clone was counted once. The J gene is TRBJ2-2, the V gene TRBV19, with D perhaps matching TRBD1 (5 bases). CDR3 size: 14 residues. Trimming removed 6 bases at V and 2 bases at J, with 10 bases between. Germline V lookup: CDR1 LNHDA, CDR2 SQIVND (reference sequence). The CDR3 DNA is TGTGCCAGTAGGCAGGGAATCAACACCGGGGAGCTGTTTTTT. It codes for CASRQGINTGELFF.

V and J are TRBV30 and TRBJ1-1; D perhaps matches TRBD1 (5 bases). This CDR3 has 14 amino acids. V dropped 5 bases and J dropped 5 bases, with 18 bases sitting between them. Germline V CDR1 and CDR2: GTSNPN, SVGIG (reference sequence). In DNA form, the CDR3 reads TGTGCCTGGCTCAAATTGGGGGGACGGACTGAAGCTTTCTTT. Its protein product is CAWLKLGGRTEAFF.

The chain joins TRBV15 to TRBJ1-4, with 7 bases that match TRBD1. J gave up 7 bases and V 0 bases, and 14 bases lay outside the gene matches. The CDR3 totals 18 residues. CDR1 and CDR2 from the germline V gene are LNHNV and YYDKDF (reference sequence). CDR3 residues: CATSRDDGTALRGEKLFF. CDR3 DNA sequence: TGTGCCACCAGCAGAGATGATGGGACAGCCCTAAGGGGTGAAAAACTGTTTTTT.

The chain has TRBV6-5 and TRBJ2-7, with 12 bases aligning to TRBD2. Germline CDR1 is MNHEY and CDR2 is SVGAGI. After removal of 6 bases from V and 3 bases from J, the junction contained 6 bases not matched to a gene. This CDR3 is built from 15 residues. The DNA for the CDR3 is TGTGCCAGCAGCGAGGGACTAGCGGGTATCTACGAGCAGTACTTC. It yields the protein CASSEGLAGIYEQYF.

The gene calls are TRBV6-2 or TRBV6-3 and TRBJ2-7, with TRBD1 identical over 9 bases. Germline V lookup: CDR1 MNHEY, CDR2 SVGEGT. The CDR3 totals 17 residues. The ends lost 6 bases at V and 5 bases at J; junction bases unmatched: 17. The CDR3 is CASSTAPGQGRVHEQYF. DNA of the CDR3: TGTGCCAGCAGCACAGCACCGGGACAGGGAAGGGTCCACGAGCAGTACTTC.

The chain links TRBV5-1 to TRBJ2-3; 10 nucleotides line up with TRBD1. CDR3 length equals 16 residues. The junction had 6 bases not matched to a gene; V was cut back by 0 bases and J by 5 bases. In germline, CDR1 is SGHRS, CDR2 YFSETQ. The DNA of the CDR3 is TGCGCCAGCAGCTTGGGACAGGGGGCAAGTTTAGATACGCAGTATTTT. Amino acids: CASSLGQGASLDTQYF.

The V gene is TRBV14, the J gene TRBJ2-7; TRBD2 might be the D (5 bases). V dropped 1 base and J dropped 3 bases, with 10 bases sitting between them. The CDR3 has 14 residues. In germline, CDR1 is SGHDN, CDR2 FVKESK. CDR3 loop: CASSQGPGFYEQYF. CDR3 DNA: TGTGCCAGCAGCCAAGGACCGGGATTCTACGAGCAGTACTTC.